This T cell receptor beta chain is from a study of fetal regulatory T cell absence and autoimmunity. Whole-study context: IPEX patients had exocrine pancreas autoimmunity without clinical diabetes. Study results and caveats: Broadly similar TRB gene family usage was seen in pancreas and cord blood.

Assay: immunoSEQ multiplex PCR; the TCRdb copy retains only in-frame clones and omits some. The sample holds 95,000 or so clones, 72% seen once. Trimming cost V 2 bases and J 0 bases, with 8 bases left between them. This CDR3 region has 15 residues. Regarding this clone: The target antigen is unknown.

This TCR derives from a male donor with IPEX syndrome. The chain recombines TRBV6-7 with TRBJ1-5, with a possible D match to TRBD1 (5 bases). TRBV6-7 is identified as an open reading frame with a role that is uncertain. Sequencing used pancreas tissue. CDR3 residues: CASSYGGLSNQPQHF. The CDR3 DNA reads TGTGCCAGCAGTTACGGGGGTCTTAGCAATCAGCCCCAGCATTTT.